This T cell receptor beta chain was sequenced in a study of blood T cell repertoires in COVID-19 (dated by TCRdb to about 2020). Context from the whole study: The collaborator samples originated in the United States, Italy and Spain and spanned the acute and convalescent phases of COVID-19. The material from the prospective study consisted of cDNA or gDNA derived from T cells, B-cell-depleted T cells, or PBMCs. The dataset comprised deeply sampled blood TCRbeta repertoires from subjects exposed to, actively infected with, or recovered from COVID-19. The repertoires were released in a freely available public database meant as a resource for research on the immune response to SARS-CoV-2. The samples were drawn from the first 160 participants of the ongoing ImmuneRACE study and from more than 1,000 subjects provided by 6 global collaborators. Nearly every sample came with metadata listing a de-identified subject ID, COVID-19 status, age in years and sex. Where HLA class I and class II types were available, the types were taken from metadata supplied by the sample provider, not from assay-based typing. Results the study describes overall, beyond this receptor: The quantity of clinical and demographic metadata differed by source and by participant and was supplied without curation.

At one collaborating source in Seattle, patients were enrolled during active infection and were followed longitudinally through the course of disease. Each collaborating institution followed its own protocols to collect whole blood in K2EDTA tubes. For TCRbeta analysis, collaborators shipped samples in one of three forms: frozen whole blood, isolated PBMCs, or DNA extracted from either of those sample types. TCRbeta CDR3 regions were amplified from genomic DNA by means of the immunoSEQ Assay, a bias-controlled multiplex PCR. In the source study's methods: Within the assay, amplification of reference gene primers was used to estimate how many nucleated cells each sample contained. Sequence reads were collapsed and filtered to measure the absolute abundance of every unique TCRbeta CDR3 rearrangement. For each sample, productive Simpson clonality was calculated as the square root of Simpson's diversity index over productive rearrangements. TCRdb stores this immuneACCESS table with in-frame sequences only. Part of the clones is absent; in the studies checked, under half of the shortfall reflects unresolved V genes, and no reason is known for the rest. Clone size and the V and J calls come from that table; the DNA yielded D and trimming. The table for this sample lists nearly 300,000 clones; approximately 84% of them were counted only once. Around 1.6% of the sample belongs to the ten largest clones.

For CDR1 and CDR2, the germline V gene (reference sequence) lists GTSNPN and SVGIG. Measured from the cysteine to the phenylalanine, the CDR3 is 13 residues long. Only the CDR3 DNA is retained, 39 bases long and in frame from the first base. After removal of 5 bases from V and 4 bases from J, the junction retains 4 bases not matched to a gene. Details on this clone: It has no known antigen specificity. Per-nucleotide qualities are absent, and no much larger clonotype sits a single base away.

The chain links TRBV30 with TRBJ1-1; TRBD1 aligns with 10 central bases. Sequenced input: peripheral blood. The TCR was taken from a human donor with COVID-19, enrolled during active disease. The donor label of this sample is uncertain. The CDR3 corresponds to CAWDRGQFTEAFF. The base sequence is TGTGCCTGGGACAGGGGGCAATTCACTGAAGCTTTCTTT.